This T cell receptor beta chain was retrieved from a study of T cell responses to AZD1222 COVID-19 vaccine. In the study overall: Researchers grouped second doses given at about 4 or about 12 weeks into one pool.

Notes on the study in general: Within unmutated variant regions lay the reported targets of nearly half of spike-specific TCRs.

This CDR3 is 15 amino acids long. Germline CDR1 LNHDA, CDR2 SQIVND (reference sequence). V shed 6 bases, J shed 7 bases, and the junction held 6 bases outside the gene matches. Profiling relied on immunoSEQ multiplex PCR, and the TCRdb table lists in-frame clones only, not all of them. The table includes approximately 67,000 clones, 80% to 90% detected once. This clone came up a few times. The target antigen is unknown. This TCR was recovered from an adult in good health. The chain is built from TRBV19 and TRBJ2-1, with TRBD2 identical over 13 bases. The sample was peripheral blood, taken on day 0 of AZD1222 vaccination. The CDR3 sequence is CASSQLAGGGNEQFF. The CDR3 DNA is TGTGCCAGTAGCCAACTAGCGGGAGGGGGTAATGAGCAGTTCTTC. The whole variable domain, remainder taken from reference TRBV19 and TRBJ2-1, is DGGITQSPKYLFRKEGQNVTLSCEQNLNHDAMYWYRQDPGQGLRLIYYSQIVNDFQKGDIAEGYSVSREKKESFPLTVTSAQKNPTAFYLCASSQLAGGGNEQFFGPGTRLTVL.